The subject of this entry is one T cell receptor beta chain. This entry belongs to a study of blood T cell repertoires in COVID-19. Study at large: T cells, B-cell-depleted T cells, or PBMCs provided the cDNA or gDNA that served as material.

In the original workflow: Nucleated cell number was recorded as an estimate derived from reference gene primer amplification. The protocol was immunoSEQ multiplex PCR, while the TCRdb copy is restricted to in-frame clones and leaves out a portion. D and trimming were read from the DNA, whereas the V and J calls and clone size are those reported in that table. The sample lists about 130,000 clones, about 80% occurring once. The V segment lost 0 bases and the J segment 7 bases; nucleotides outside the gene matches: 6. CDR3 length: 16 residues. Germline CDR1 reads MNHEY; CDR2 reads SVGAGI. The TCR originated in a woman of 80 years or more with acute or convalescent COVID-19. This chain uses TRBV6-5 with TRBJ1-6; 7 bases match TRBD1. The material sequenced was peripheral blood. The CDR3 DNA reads TGTGCCAGCAGTTACTCCAACACAGGGGCAAATTCACCCCTCCACTTT. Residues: CASSYSNTGANSPLHF.